The 18 T cell receptor beta chains reported below all come from one sample, sequenced in a study of blood T cell repertoires in COVID-19. This table comes from immunoSEQ multiplex PCR, and its TCRdb copy is limited to in-frame clones, with some not included. The sample lists fewer than 450,000 clones, about 90% occurring once. What was sequenced was peripheral blood. These receptor sequences come from a woman in her sixties or seventies with COVID-19, enrolled during active disease.

The chain combines TRBV5-1 with TRBJ1-3; no definite D call. This CDR3 contains 15 residues. Germline CDR1 and CDR2: SGHRS and YFSETQ. The V end lost 0 bases, the J end lost 4 bases, and 11 bases lay between the germline ends. The CDR3 loop is CASSLEAGAGNTIYF. CDR3 coding DNA: TGCGCCAGCAGCTTGGAAGCGGGCGCGGGAAACACCATATATTTT.

This clone has a single count. The chain couples TRBV4-3 to TRBJ1-2; tentatively, D is TRBD1 (6 bases). V was cut by 0 bases and J by 0 bases, with 14 bases left in between. Germline assignment: CDR1 LGHNA and CDR2 YSLEER. The CDR3 runs 17 residues. The CDR3, as DNA: TGCGCCAGCAGCCAAGATTGGGCGGGGGCCACTAACTATGGCTACACCTTC. Translated, it gives CASSQDWAGATNYGYTF.

Here the CDR3 DNA reads TGTGCCAGCAGTTTATCCAGGGAGGGAACCAATGGCTACACCTTC. Its translation is CASSLSREGTNGYTF. J is TRBJ1-2 and V is TRBV27, with D maybe TRBD1 (5 bases). The length of the CDR3 is 15 residues. V was cut by 0 bases and J by 6 bases, with 14 bases left in between. CDR1 and CDR2 (germline): MNHEY, SMNVEV (reference sequence).

CDR3 in amino acids: CASSIGPTPYNEQFF. As DNA, the CDR3 is TGTGCCAGTAGTATAGGGCCCACCCCTTACAATGAGCAGTTCTTC. This sequence joins TRBV19 and TRBJ2-1, with D unclear. CDR1 is LNHDA and CDR2 is SQIVND in the germline V gene (reference sequence). The CDR3 contains 15 residues. Trimming took 1 base from V and 4 from J, leaving 11 bases between them.

The rearrangement links TRBV28 to TRBJ1-2; D is perhaps TRBD1 (6 bases). The CDR3 covers 14 residues. Germline CDR1 reads MDHEN; CDR2 reads SYDVKM. The V gene lost 5 bases and the J gene lost 2 bases, with 12 bases spanning the gap. CDR3 DNA sequence: TGTGCCAGCAGTACGGGGGGCGGGAACTATGGCTACACCTTC. It is translated as CASSTGGGNYGYTF.

J is TRBJ2-1 and V is TRBV6-5; the D gene is possibly TRBD2 (6 bases). CDR3 length equals 11 residues. V lost 5 bases, J lost 10 bases, and 9 bases lay in between. CDR1 is MNHEY and CDR2 is SVGAGI in the germline V gene. CDR3 DNA sequence: TGTGCCAGCAGTACAGGAGGGGAGCAGTTCTTC. It yields the protein CASSTGGEQFF.

This clone turned up a few times. This chain's CDR3 is CASTQFNNSPLHF. In DNA, the CDR3 is TGTGCCAGCACCCAGTTCAATAATTCACCCCTCCACTTT. V gene TRBV6-5 combines with J gene TRBJ1-6, with D unclear. Germline CDR1 and CDR2: MNHEY and SVGAGI. CDR3 length: 13 amino acids. Trimming removed 7 bases at V and 5 bases at J, with 9 bases between.

The rearrangement uses TRBV7-2 and TRBJ2-2; 7 nucleotides agree with TRBD2. V lost 0 bases, J lost 6 bases, and 10 bases stayed unmatched. This CDR3 region has 17 residues. Per the germline V gene, CDR1 is SGHTA and CDR2 is FQGNSA. The DNA of the CDR3 is TGTGCCAGCAGCTTAGCGAGCGGGGTGTCGGGCGCCGGGGAGCTGTTTTTT. Translation: CASSLASGVSGAGELFF.

The count of this clone is one. J is TRBJ1-1 and V is TRBV28; D remains unclear. CDR3 length equals 13 residues. Trimming took 5 bases from V and 7 from J, leaving 14 bases between them. The V gene's germline CDR1 is MDHEN and CDR2 SYDVKM. This CDR3 is CASSPPVGIEAFF. In DNA form, the CDR3 reads TGTGCCAGCAGTCCTCCTGTTGGCATTGAAGCTTTCTTT. Using reference TRBV28 and TRBJ1-1 for the parts outside the CDR3, the full variable domain is DVKVTQSSRYLVKRTGEKVFLECVQDMDHENMFWYRQDPGLGLRLIYFSYDVKMKEKGDIPEGYSVSREKKERFSLILESASTNQTSMYLCASSPPVGIEAFFGQGTRLTVV.

The chain couples TRBV11-2 to TRBJ1-2; D is undetermined. CDR1 and CDR2 from the germline V gene are SGHAT and FQNNGV. V lost 3 bases to trimming and J lost 0 bases, with 17 bases between them. The CDR3 spans 17 residues. CDR3 nucleotide sequence: TGTGCCAGCAGCTTTGCCCCGGCGGCTACTCCTAACTATGGCTACACCTTC. It translates to CASSFAPAATPNYGYTF. The variable domain in full, completed from reference TRBV11-2 and TRBJ1-2, reads EAGVAQSPRYKIIEKRQSVAFWCNPISGHATLYWYQQILGQGPKLLIQFQNNGVVDDSQLPKDRFSAERLKGVDSTLKIQPAKLEDSAVYLCASSFAPAATPNYGYTFGSGTRLTVV.

The chain recombines TRBV6-5 with TRBJ1-2; 7 bases match TRBD1. The J segment lost 4 bases and the V segment lost 6 bases, leaving 8 bases of the junction unmatched. Germline CDR1 is MNHEY and CDR2 is SVGAGI. The length of the CDR3 is 14 residues. Here the CDR3 DNA reads TGTGCCAGCAGCTACCTCCGGGACAGCTATGGCTACACCTTC. This gives the protein CASSYLRDSYGYTF.

The V gene is TRBV7-9, the J gene TRBJ1-2; 7 bases agree with TRBD1. CDR1 and CDR2 (germline): SEHNR, FQNEAQ (reference sequence). The CDR3 is 13 amino acids. After removal of 4 bases from V and 4 bases from J, the junction contained 3 bases not matched to a gene. CDR3 in DNA: TGTGCCAGCAGCTCCGGGACAGTCTATGGCTACACCTTC. Encoded protein: CASSSGTVYGYTF.

V is TRBV28 and J is TRBJ1-4, with 9 bases identical to TRBD1. V shed 5 bases, J shed 8 bases, and the junction held 3 bases outside the gene matches. Germline CDR1 and CDR2: MDHEN and SYDVKM. This CDR3 has 13 amino acids. CDR3 residues: CASSTGGREKLFF. The CDR3 DNA reads as TGTGCCAGCAGTACAGGGGGCCGGGAAAAACTGTTTTTT.

This clone was observed a handful of times. The chain has TRBV5-1 and TRBJ1-2, with 7 positions matching TRBD1. J lost 5 bases, V lost 4 bases, and 8 bases had no gene match. Germline-derived CDR1 and CDR2 are SGHRS and YFSETQ. This CDR3 region has 14 residues. CDR3 nucleotide sequence: TGCGCCAGCAGCCTCGGACAGGAGCCATATGGCTACACCTTC. Its protein product is CASSLGQEPYGYTF.

The chain couples TRBV2 to TRBJ1-2; 10 positions match TRBD1. Losses at the gene ends were 6 bases for V and 4 bases for J; bases not matched to a gene: 8. Germline lookup yields CDR1 SNHLY and CDR2 FYNNEI. This CDR3 is 15 amino acids long. The DNA of the CDR3 is TGTGCCAGCAGGGGACAGGGGACCTACCTCTATGGCTACACCTTC. Its protein is CASRGQGTYLYGYTF. Supplemented by reference TRBV2 and TRBJ1-2, the full variable domain reads EPEVTQTPSHQVTQMGQEVILRCVPISNHLYFYWYRQILGQKVEFLVSFYNNEISEKSEIFDDQFSVERPDGSNFTLKIRSTKLEDSAMYFCASRGQGTYLYGYTFGSGTRLTVV.

V and J are TRBV5-4 and TRBJ1-3; a possible D gene is TRBD1 (5 bases). V was trimmed by 7 bases and J by 2 bases, leaving 19 bases between them. The CDR3 sequence is 16 residues long. The germline gives CDR1 SGHNT, CDR2 YYREEE (reference sequence). The CDR3 spells CASSPGGAPPGNTIYF. The CDR3 nucleotides are TGTGCCAGCTCCCCCGGTGGGGCCCCTCCTGGAAACACCATATATTTT.

V usage is TRBV4-3 and J usage is TRBJ2-3; 9 bases map to TRBD2. The CDR3 runs 16 residues. Germline V gene lookup returns CDR1 LGHNA and CDR2 YSLEER. V was clipped by 6 bases and J by 3 bases; unmatched bases: 10. The CDR3 DNA reads as TGCGCCAGCAGACCTAACCCTAGCGGGACTACAGATACGCAGTATTTT. Amino acids: CASRPNPSGTTDTQYF.

This sequence joins TRBV11-3 and TRBJ2-2; 10 nucleotides agree with TRBD1. The junction had 8 bases not matched to a gene; V was cut back by 1 base and J by 6 bases. Germline-derived CDR1 and CDR2 are SGHNT and YENEEA. This CDR3 is built from 17 residues. The CDR3 coding sequence is TGTGCCAGCAGCTTAGGCTCCGGGACAGGGGTCCCCGGGGAGCTGTTTTTT. It is translated as CASSLGSGTGVPGELFF.